This entry lists 27 T cell receptor beta chains sequenced from one sample in a study of cytomegalovirus exposure and HLA in healthy donors. The PCR made use of 60 Vbeta and 13 Jbeta primers. Libraries were prepared by immunoSEQ multiplex PCR; TCRdb keeps only in-frame clonotypes and omits some of them. Among roughly 240,000 clones, around 80% were seen once, and the ten largest hold about 0.47%. The specimen was PBMCs. The receptors were sampled from a boy aged 10-17 years in good health and CMV-seronegative.

This chain connects TRBV30 to TRBJ2-1, with 13 bases matching TRBD2. The V gene end was trimmed by 2 bases and the J gene end by 6 bases; junction bases not matched to a gene: 4. The CDR3 length is 15 residues. Germline CDR1 GTSNPN, CDR2 SVGIG (reference sequence). CDR3 in amino acids: CAWSSGLAGINEQFF. The DNA for the CDR3 is TGTGCCTGGAGTTCGGGACTAGCGGGGATCAATGAGCAGTTCTTC.

The chain employs TRBV5-1 and TRBJ1-1; D is unresolved. Looked up from germline, CDR1 is SGHRS and CDR2 is YFSETQ. Deletions cut 3 bases from V and 5 bases from J, with 11 bases between. The CDR3 is made up of 13 amino acids. The DNA for the CDR3 is TGCGCCAGCAGCTGGGCCGGGAGAACTGAAGCTTTCTTT. This sequence encodes CASSWAGRTEAFF.

The gene calls are TRBV10-1 and TRBJ2-7; 7 nucleotides align to TRBD1. The CDR3 is made up of 14 amino acids. Germline V CDR1 and CDR2: WNHNN, SYGVQD (reference sequence). The V segment lost 4 bases and the J segment 7 bases; nucleotides outside the gene matches: 10. CDR3 DNA: TGCGCCAGCAGTGGTGGGACAGCGGTTGAGGAGCAGTACTTC. Its translation is CASSGGTAVEEQYF.

The gene calls are TRBV5-1 and TRBJ2-1; D gene ambiguous. This CDR3 comprises 13 residues. The V gene's germline CDR1 is SGHRS and CDR2 YFSETQ. V lost 4 bases and J 4 bases, leaving 9 bases between the germline ends. The CDR3 coding sequence is TGCGCCAGCAGCCGAGGTGGGTACAATGAGCAGTTCTTC. Encoded protein: CASSRGGYNEQFF.

Only a few counts were recorded for this clone. The V call is TRBV30, the J call TRBJ1-2, with 7 bases fitting TRBD1. Trimming removed 5 bases from V and 6 bases from J; junction bases left unmatched: 9. The CDR3 extends over 13 amino acids. Germline V lookup: CDR1 GTSNPN, CDR2 SVGIG (reference sequence). The CDR3 DNA follows: TGTGCCTGGGACGGTCCCAGGGGGGATGGCTACACCTTC. The encoded protein is CAWDGPRGDGYTF. Combining the CDR3 with reference TRBV30 and TRBJ1-2 gives the whole variable domain SQTIHQWPATLVQPVGSPLSLECTVEGTSNPNLYWYRQAAGRGLQLLFYSVGIGQISSEVPQNLSASRPQDRQFILSSKKLLLSDSGFYLCAWDGPRGDGYTFGSGTRLTVV.

This clone was seen only once. The chain recombines TRBV12-5 with TRBJ2-3; D is possibly TRBD2 (6 bases). The CDR3 extends over 14 amino acids. The germline V gene has CDR1 LGHNT and CDR2 FRNRAP. V dropped 7 bases and J dropped 3 bases, with 14 bases sitting between them. As DNA, the CDR3 is TGTGCTAGTGTCCTTTTGGAGGGGACAGATACGCAGTATTTT. Its protein is CASVLLEGTDTQYF. The variable domain in full, with the rest retrieved from reference TRBV12-5 and TRBJ2-3, is DARVTQTPRHKVTEMGQEVTMRCQPILGHNTVFWYRQTMMQGLELLAYFRNRAPLDDSGMPKDRFSAEMPDATLATLKIQPSEPRDSAVYFCASVLLEGTDTQYFGPGTRLTVL.

The V gene is TRBV5-1, the J gene TRBJ2-3; 7 nucleotides line up with TRBD2. This CDR3 is 15 amino acids long. Germline values: CDR1 SGHRS, CDR2 YFSETQ. V was pared by 0 bases and J by 1 base, with 2 bases of the junction left unmatched. CDR3 bases: TGCGCCAGCAGCTTGGAGCGGGGACGCACAGATACGCAGTATTTT. Translating gives CASSLERGRTDTQYF.

V is TRBV30 and J is TRBJ2-5, with 8 bases that match TRBD1. This CDR3 spans 13 amino acids. The V segment lost 3 bases and the J segment 1 base; nucleotides outside the gene matches: 1. Per the germline V gene, CDR1 is GTSNPN and CDR2 is SVGIG (reference sequence). The CDR3, as DNA: TGTGCCTGGAGGGGGACAGGCCAAGAGACCCAGTACTTC. It is translated as CAWRGTGQETQYF.

The chain uses TRBV30 and TRBJ2-7, with 7 bases that match TRBD1. Germline CDR1 GTSNPN, CDR2 SVGIG (reference sequence). V dropped 6 bases and J dropped 2; count of bases not matched to a gene: 7. The CDR3 is 13 residues long. The CDR3 DNA reads TGTGCCTGTAAGGACAGGACCACCTACGAGCAGTACTTC. Protein product: CACKDRTTYEQYF.

This clone occurred a few times. J is TRBJ2-7 and V is TRBV29-1; TRBD1 agrees at 8 bases. The V segment lost 6 bases and the J segment 1 base; nucleotides outside the gene matches: 5. Germline CDR1 SQVTM, CDR2 ANQGSEA. The CDR3 totals 13 residues. CDR3 in amino acids: CSVGTGASYEQYF. CDR3 bases: TGCAGCGTAGGGACAGGCGCTTCCTACGAGCAGTACTTC.

This clone turned up a few times. The chain carries TRBV27 and TRBJ1-5; D remains unclear. The CDR3 contains 16 residues. V lost 3 bases and J 2 bases, leaving 14 bases between the germline ends. CDR1 is MNHEY and CDR2 is SMNVEV in the germline V gene (reference sequence). The CDR3 nucleotides are TGTGCCAGCAGTTTTCTAGGAGTGACGGGCAATCAGCCCCAGCATTTT. Translated: CASSFLGVTGNQPQHF.

The chain recombines TRBV5-6 with TRBJ1-4; D might be TRBD1 (5 bases). Germline V gene lookup returns CDR1 SGHDT and CDR2 YYEEEE. This CDR3 comprises 15 residues. The V gene lost 4 bases and the J gene lost 7 bases, with 17 bases spanning the gap. CDR3 sequence (DNA): TGTGCCAGCAGCCCGAAGGGGATTTCGGGTGAAAAACTGTTTTTT. Amino acids: CASSPKGISGEKLFF.

The gene calls are TRBV7-3 and TRBJ1-1; 7 bases agree with TRBD1. V dropped 1 base and J dropped 1; count of bases not matched to a gene: 3. This CDR3 region has 15 residues. Germline assignment: CDR1 SGHTA and CDR2 FQGTGA. The DNA for the CDR3 is TGTGCCAGCAGCTTAAGCCCAGGGGGGAACACTGAAGCTTTCTTT. It specifies CASSLSPGGNTEAFF. Using reference TRBV7-3 and TRBJ1-1 for the parts outside the CDR3, the full variable domain is GAGVSQTPSNKVTEKGKYVELRCDPISGHTALYWYRQSLGQGPEFLIYFQGTGAADDSGLPNDRFFAVRPEGSVSTLKIQRTERGDSAVYLCASSLSPGGNTEAFFGQGTRLTVV.

The chain carries TRBV2 and TRBJ2-5; 8 positions agree with TRBD1. The germline gives CDR1 SNHLY, CDR2 FYNNEI. J gave up 1 base and V 4 bases, and 8 bases lay outside the gene matches. This CDR3 has 16 amino acids. CDR3: CASSGGTGQGQETQYF. Written as DNA, the CDR3 is TGTGCCAGCAGTGGGGGGACTGGACAGGGCCAAGAGACCCAGTACTTC.

The chain is built from TRBV9 and TRBJ1-4; D may be TRBD1 (6 bases). V lost 2 bases and J 8 bases, leaving 16 bases between the germline ends. The CDR3 is 15 residues long. Per the germline V gene, CDR1 is SGDLS and CDR2 is YYNGEE. CDR3 bases: TGTGCCAGCAGCGTGGCCGGAACAACAGGGGAAAAACTGTTTTTT. Translation: CASSVAGTTGEKLFF. Looking up the rest from reference TRBV9 and TRBJ1-4 gives the full variable domain: DSGVTQTPKHLITATGQRVTLRCSPRSGDLSVYWYQQSLDQGLQFLIQYYNGEERAKGNILERFSAQQFPDLHSELNLSSLELGDSALYFCASSVAGTTGEKLFFGSGTQLSVL.

V gene TRBV2 combines with J gene TRBJ2-5, with 13 bases matching TRBD2. There are 17 residues in the CDR3. The J segment lost 1 base and the V segment lost 1 base, leaving 3 bases of the junction unmatched. Germline V gene data show CDR1 as SNHLY and CDR2 as FYNNEI. The DNA of the CDR3 is TGTGCCAGCAGTGAAGGACTAGCGGGGGGCCGCCAAGAGACCCAGTACTTC. This encodes CASSEGLAGGRQETQYF.

This chain joins TRBV25-1 and TRBJ2-1; D is perhaps TRBD2 (6 bases). The CDR3 consists of 18 residues. V was clipped by 4 bases and J by 0 bases, with 19 bases between them. From germline, CDR1 is MGHDK and CDR2 SYGVNS. The CDR3: CASSGLVNPLSSYNEQFF. The CDR3 region has the DNA TGTGCCAGCAGTGGACTAGTTAATCCCCTGAGCTCCTACAATGAGCAGTTCTTC.

This chain links TRBV30 with TRBJ2-3; TRBD2 might be the D (6 bases). Germline loops: CDR1 GTSNPN, CDR2 SVGIG (reference sequence). This CDR3 contains 16 residues. V was pared by 0 bases and J by 1 base, with 14 bases between. The CDR3: CAWSVRTGEGTDTQYF. In nucleotides, the CDR3 is TGTGCCTGGAGTGTACGAACGGGAGAGGGCACAGATACGCAGTATTTT. Based on the CDR3 plus reference TRBV30 and TRBJ2-3, the full variable domain is SQTIHQWPATLVQPVGSPLSLECTVEGTSNPNLYWYRQAAGRGLQLLFYSVGIGQISSEVPQNLSASRPQDRQFILSSKKLLLSDSGFYLCAWSVRTGEGTDTQYFGPGTRLTVL.

CDR3 amino acids: CASSQSRGRKIAGELFF. The CDR3 bases are TGCGCCAGCAGCCAGTCCAGGGGGCGAAAGATCGCCGGGGAGCTGTTTTTT. This rearrangement joins TRBV4-1 to TRBJ2-2, with 8 bases lining up with TRBD1. Germline V CDR1 and CDR2: MGHRA, YSYEKL. The CDR3 covers 17 residues. V was clipped by 3 bases and J by 6 bases; unmatched bases: 12.

The rearrangement uses TRBV9 and TRBJ2-5, with 8 bases aligning to TRBD2. This CDR3 spans 17 amino acids. Germline CDR1 reads SGDLS; CDR2 reads YYNGEE. V lost 7 bases and J lost 1; bases outside the gene matches: 15. The CDR3 sequence is CASSRTSRIGPQETQYF. The CDR3 DNA follows: TGTGCCAGCTCCCGGACTAGCAGGATAGGCCCCCAAGAGACCCAGTACTTC.

V gene TRBV7-9 combines with J gene TRBJ2-2; tentative D call: TRBD2 (7 bases). The CDR3 runs 17 residues. V dropped 4 bases and J dropped 5 bases, with 20 bases sitting between them. Germline V gene lookup returns CDR1 SEHNR and CDR2 FQNEAQ (reference sequence). The CDR3 sequence is CASSSPTSGGETGELFF. CDR3 DNA: TGTGCCAGCAGCTCACCTACGTCGGGGGGCGAGACCGGGGAGCTGTTTTTT. Based on the CDR3 plus reference TRBV7-9 and TRBJ2-2, the full variable domain is DTGVSQNPRHKITKRGQNVTFRCDPISEHNRLYWYRQTLGQGPEFLTYFQNEAQLEKSRLLSDRFSAERPKGSFSTLEIQRTEQGDSAMYLCASSSPTSGGETGELFFGEGSRLTVL.

V and J are TRBV27 and TRBJ2-5; D unclear. This CDR3 is built from 13 residues. V was shortened by 5 bases and J by 1 base, with 8 bases between the two germline ends. Germline V CDR1 and CDR2: MNHEY, SMNVEV (reference sequence). The CDR3: CASSTTPQETQYF. The CDR3 coding sequence is TGTGCCAGCAGTACGACACCCCAAGAGACCCAGTACTTC.

This clone was picked up one time. The gene calls are TRBV6-6 and TRBJ1-5; a possible D gene is TRBD1 (6 bases). The CDR3 is 14 amino acids. Trimming took off 5 bases at V and 7 bases at J, with 15 bases between the two ends. CDR1 is MNHNY, CDR2 SVGAGI, per germline (reference sequence). DNA of the CDR3: TGTGCCAGCAGTCCAATGGGGGCTCGGCAGCCCCAGCATTTT. This translates into CASSPMGARQPQHF.

The rearrangement links TRBV5-4 to TRBJ2-7; no clear D gene. Trimming pared 0 bases from V and 2 bases from J, leaving 6 bases between. CDR1 and CDR2 from the germline V gene are SGHNT and YYREEE (reference sequence). The CDR3 contains 13 residues. CDR3 bases: TGTGCCAGCAGCTTGGACACCGCCTACGAGCAGTACTTC. Protein sequence: CASSLDTAYEQYF.

The chain employs TRBV5-5 and TRBJ1-1; no firm D call. Trimming left V 4 bases short and J 4 bases short, with 11 bases between. CDR3 length: 13 amino acids. Germline V gives CDR1 SGHKS, CDR2 YYEKEE (reference sequence). The CDR3 spells CASSPSRSTEAFF. CDR3 DNA: TGTGCCAGCAGCCCCTCTCGGAGCACTGAAGCTTTCTTT.

This clone was counted once. The rearrangement joins TRBV11-2 to TRBJ2-2; 7 positions match TRBD1. The germline gives CDR1 SGHAT, CDR2 FQNNGV. V lost 5 bases and J lost 9; bases outside the gene matches: 12. The CDR3 extends over 15 amino acids. The CDR3 region has the DNA TGTGCCAGCAGCACCGGGACAGTTCCCATTTGGGAGCTGTTTTTT. Protein sequence: CASSTGTVPIWELFF.

The V gene is TRBV2, the J gene TRBJ2-2; TRBD2 aligns across 9 bases. Per germline, CDR1 SNHLY and CDR2 FYNNEI. Trimming removed 2 bases from V and 9 bases from J; junction bases left unmatched: 7. CDR3 size: 15 residues. The CDR3 sequence is CASSETAGGPWELFF. CDR3 nucleotide sequence: TGTGCCAGCAGTGAAACGGCGGGGGGGCCCTGGGAGCTGTTTTTT.